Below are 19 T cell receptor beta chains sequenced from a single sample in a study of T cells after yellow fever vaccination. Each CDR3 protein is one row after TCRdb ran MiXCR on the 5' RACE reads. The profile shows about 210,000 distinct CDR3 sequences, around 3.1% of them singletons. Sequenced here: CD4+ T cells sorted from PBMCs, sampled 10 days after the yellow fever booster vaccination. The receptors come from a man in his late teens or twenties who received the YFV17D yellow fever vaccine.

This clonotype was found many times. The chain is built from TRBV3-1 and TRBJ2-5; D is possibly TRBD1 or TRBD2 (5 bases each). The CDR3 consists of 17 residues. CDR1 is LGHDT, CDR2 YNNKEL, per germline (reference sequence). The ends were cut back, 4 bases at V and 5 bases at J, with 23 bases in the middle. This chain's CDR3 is CASSPSLATWGLETQYF. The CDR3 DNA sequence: TGTGCCAGCAGCCCCTCCCTAGCAACTTGGGGGTTGGAGACCCAGTACTTC.

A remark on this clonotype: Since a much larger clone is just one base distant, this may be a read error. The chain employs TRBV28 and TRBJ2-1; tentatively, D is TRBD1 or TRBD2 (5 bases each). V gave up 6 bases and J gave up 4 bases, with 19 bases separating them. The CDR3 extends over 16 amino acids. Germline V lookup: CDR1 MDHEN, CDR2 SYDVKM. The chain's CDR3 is CASRLDPGRQYNEQFF. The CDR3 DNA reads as TGTGCCAGCAGGTTGGACCCGGGACGGCAGTACAATGAGCAGTTCTTC.

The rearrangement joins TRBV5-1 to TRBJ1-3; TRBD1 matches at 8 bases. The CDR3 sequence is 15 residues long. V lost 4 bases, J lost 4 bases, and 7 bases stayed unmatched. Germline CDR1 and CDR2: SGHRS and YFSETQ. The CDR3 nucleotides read TGCGCCAGCAGCCTCCGGACAGGGACAGGAAACACCATATATTTT. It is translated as CASSLRTGTGNTIYF.

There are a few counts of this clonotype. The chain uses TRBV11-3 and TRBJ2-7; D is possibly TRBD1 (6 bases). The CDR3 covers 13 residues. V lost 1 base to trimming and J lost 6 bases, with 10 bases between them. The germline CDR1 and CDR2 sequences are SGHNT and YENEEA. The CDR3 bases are TGTGCCAGCAGCTTAGCCACAGGGCGCGAGCAGTACTTC. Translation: CASSLATGREQYF.

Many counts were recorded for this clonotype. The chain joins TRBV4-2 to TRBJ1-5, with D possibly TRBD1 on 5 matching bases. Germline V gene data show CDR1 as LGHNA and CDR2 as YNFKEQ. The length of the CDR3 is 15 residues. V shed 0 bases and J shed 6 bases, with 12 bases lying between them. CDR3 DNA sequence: TGTGCCAGCAGCCAAGATGAGGCAGGGATTCAGCCCCAGCATTTT. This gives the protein CASSQDEAGIQPQHF.

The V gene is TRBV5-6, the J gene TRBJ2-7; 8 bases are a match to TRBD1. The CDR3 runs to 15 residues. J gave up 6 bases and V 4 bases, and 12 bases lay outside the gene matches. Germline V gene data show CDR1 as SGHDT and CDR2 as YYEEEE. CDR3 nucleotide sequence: TGTGCCAGCAGCCTGCCCGGGACAGGACCCCCCGAGCAGTACTTC. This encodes CASSLPGTGPPEQYF.

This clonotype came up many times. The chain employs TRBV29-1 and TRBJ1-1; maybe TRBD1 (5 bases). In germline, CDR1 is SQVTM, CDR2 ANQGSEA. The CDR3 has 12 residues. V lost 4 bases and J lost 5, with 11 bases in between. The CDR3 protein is CSVVAGATEAFF. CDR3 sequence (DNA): TGCAGCGTTGTGGCCGGGGCGACTGAAGCTTTCTTT.

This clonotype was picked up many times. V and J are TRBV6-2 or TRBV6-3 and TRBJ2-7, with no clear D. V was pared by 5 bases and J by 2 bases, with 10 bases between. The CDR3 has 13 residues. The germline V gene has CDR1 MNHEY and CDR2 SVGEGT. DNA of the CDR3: TGTGCCAGCAGTCCTCGACGGGCCTACGAGCAGTACGTC. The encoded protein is CASSPRRAYEQYV.

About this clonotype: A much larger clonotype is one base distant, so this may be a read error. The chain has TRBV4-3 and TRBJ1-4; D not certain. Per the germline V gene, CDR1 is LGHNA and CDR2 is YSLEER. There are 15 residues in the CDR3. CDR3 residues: CASSKLGRSDEKLIF. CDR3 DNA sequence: TGCGCCAGCAGCAAACTGGGCAGGAGCGATGAAAAACTGATTTTT.

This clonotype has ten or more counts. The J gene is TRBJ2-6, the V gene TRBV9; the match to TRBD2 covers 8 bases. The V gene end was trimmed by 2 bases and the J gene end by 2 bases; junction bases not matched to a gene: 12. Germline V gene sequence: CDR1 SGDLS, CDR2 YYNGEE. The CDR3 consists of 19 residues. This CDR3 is CASSVHWTSRGAGANVLTF. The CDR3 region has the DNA TGTGCCAGCAGCGTGCATTGGACTAGCCGGGGCGCTGGGGCCAACGTCCTGACTTTC.

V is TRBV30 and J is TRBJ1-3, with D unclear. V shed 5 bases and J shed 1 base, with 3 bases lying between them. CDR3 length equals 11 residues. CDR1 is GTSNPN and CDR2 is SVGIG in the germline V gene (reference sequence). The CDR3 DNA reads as TGTGCCTGGTCGTCTGGAAACACCATATATTTT. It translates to CAWSSGNTIYF.

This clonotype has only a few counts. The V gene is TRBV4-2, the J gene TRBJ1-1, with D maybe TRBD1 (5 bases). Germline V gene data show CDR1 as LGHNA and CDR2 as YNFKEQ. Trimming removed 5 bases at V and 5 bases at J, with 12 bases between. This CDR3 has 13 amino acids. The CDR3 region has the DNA TGTGCCAGCAGCTTTGGTGAGGGGACTGAAGCTTTCTTT. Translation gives CASSFGEGTEAFF.

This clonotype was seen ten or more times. CDR3 sequence: CASSLARGRGAYGYTF. Written as DNA, the CDR3 is TGTGCCAGCAGCTTAGCGCGAGGCAGGGGAGCCTATGGCTACACCTTC. The chain is built from TRBV7-9 and TRBJ1-2; D is possibly TRBD1 (6 bases). Germline V gene sequence: CDR1 SEHNR, CDR2 FQNEAQ (reference sequence). The V end was cut by 0 bases, the J end by 4 bases, with 15 bases between. The CDR3 has 16 amino acids.

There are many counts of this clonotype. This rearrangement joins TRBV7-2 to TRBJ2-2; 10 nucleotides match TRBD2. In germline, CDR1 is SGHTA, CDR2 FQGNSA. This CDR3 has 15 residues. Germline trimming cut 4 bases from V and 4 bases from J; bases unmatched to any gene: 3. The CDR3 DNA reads TGTGCCAGCAGCTCGAGCGGGGGGGGCACCGGGGAGCTGTTTTTT. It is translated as CASSSSGGGTGELFF.

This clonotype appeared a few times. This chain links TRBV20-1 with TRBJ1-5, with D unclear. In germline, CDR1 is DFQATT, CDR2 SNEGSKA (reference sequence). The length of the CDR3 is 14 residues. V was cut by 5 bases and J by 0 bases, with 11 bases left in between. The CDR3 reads CSAETVYSNQPQHF. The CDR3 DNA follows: TGCAGTGCTGAGACGGTATATAGCAATCAGCCCCAGCATTTT.

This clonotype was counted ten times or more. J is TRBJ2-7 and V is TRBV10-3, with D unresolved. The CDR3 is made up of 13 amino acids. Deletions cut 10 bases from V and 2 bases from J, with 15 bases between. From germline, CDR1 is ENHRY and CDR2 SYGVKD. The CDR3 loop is CANPPGLPYEQYF. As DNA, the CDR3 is TGTGCCAACCCGCCGGGTTTGCCCTACGAGCAGTACTTC.

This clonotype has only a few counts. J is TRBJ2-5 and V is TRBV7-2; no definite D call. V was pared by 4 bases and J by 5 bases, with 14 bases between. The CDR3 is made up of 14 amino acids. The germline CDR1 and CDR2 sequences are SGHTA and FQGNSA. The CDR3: CASSSRRDGETQYF. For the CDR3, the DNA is TGTGCCAGCAGCTCACGTAGGGATGGGGAGACCCAGTACTTC.

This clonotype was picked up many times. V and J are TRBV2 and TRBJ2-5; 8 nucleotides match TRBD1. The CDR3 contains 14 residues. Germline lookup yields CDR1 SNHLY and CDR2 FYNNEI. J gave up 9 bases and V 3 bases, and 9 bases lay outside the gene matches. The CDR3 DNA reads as TGTGCCAGCAGTGAGCTTACCAGGGGGCTGCCCCAGTACTTC. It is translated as CASSELTRGLPQYF. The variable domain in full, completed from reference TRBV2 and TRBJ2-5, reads EPEVTQTPSHQVTQMGQEVILRCVPISNHLYFYWYRQILGQKVEFLVSFYNNEISEKSEIFDDQFSVERPDGSNFTLKIRSTKLEDSAMYFCASSELTRGLPQYFGPGTRLLVL.

DNA of the CDR3: TGTGCCAGCAGTGCAGCGGGGGCGTACCAAGAGACCCAGTACTTC. Its protein product is CASSAAGAYQETQYF. The rearrangement links TRBV5-6 to TRBJ2-5; 8 nucleotides align to TRBD2. The V gene's germline CDR1 is SGHDT and CDR2 YYEEEE. This CDR3 is built from 15 residues. V shed 5 bases and J 0 bases; nucleotides not matched to a gene: 6.